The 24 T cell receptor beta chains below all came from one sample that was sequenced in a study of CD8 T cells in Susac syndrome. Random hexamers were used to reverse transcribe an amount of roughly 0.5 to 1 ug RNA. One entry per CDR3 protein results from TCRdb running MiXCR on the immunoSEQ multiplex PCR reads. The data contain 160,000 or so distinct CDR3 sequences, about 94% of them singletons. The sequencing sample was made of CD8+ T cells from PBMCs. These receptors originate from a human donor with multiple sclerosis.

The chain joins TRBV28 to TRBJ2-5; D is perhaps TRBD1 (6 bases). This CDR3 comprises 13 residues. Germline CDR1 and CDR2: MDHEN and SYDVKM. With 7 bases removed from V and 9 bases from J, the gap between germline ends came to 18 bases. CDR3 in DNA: TGTGCCAGCACCCTTGAGGGGGAAAGGTCCCAGTACTTC. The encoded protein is CASTLEGERSQYF.

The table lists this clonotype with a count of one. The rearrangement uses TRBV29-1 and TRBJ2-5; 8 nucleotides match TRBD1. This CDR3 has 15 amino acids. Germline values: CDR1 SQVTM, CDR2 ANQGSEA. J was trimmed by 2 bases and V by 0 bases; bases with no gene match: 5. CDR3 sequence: CSVEDGQGVQETQYF. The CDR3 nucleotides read TGCAGCGTTGAAGATGGACAGGGAGTTCAAGAGACCCAGTACTTC.

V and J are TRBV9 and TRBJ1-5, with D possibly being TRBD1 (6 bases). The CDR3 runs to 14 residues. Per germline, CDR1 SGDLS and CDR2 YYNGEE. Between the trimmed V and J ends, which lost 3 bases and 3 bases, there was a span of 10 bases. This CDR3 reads CASSAQGFNQPQHF. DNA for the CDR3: TGTGCCAGCAGCGCACAGGGCTTCAATCAGCCCCAGCATTTT.

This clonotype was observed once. This CDR3 is CAWSPSGYYEQYF. DNA for the CDR3: TGTGCCTGGAGCCCTAGCGGGTACTACGAGCAGTACTTC. The chain carries TRBV30 and TRBJ2-7; the match to TRBD2 covers 8 bases. CDR3 length: 13 residues. From germline, CDR1 is GTSNPN and CDR2 SVGIG (reference sequence). Trimming removed 3 bases from V and 3 bases from J; junction bases left unmatched: 4.

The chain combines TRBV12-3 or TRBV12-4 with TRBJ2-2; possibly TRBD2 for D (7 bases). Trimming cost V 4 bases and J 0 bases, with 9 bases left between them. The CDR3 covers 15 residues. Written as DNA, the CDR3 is TGTGCCAGCAGTTACGGGGGGCCGAACACCGGGGAGCTGTTTTTT. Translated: CASSYGGPNTGELFF.

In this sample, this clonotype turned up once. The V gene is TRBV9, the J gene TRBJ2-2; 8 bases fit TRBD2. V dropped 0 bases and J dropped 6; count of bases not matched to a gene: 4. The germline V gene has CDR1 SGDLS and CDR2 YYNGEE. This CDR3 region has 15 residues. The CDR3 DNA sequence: TGTGCCAGCAGCGTAGAAGCGGGGGTCCCCGGGGAGCTGTTTTTT. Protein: CASSVEAGVPGELFF.

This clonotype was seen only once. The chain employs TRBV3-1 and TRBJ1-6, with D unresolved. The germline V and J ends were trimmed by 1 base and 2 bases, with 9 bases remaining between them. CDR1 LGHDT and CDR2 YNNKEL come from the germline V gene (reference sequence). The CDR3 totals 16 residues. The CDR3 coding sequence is TGTGCCAGCAGCCAAGGTGGCTTGGCCTATAATTCACCCCTCCACTTT. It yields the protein CASSQGGLAYNSPLHF.

The CDR3 reads CASSSSFTGDSSTDTQYF. The DNA of the CDR3 is TGTGCCAGCAGCTCCTCCTTTACAGGGGATTCTAGCACAGATACGCAGTATTTT. The chain employs TRBV13 and TRBJ2-3; TRBD1 matches 7 bases. Trimming removed 4 bases from V and 0 bases from J; junction bases left unmatched: 13. CDR1 is PRHDT and CDR2 is FYEKMQ in the germline V gene (reference sequence). The CDR3 spans 18 residues.

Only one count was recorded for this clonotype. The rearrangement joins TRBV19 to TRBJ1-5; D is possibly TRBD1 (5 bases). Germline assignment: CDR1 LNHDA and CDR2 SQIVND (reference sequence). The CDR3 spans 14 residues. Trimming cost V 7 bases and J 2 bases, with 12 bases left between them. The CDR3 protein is CASMTGVGNQPQHF. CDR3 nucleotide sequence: TGTGCCAGTATGACGGGGGTTGGCAATCAGCCCCAGCATTTT.

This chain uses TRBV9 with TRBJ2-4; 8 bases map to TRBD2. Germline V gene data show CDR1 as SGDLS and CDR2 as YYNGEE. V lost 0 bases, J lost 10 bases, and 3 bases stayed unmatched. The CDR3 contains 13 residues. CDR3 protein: CASSVGSGVIQYF. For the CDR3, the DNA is TGTGCCAGCAGCGTAGGTAGCGGGGTAATTCAGTACTTC.

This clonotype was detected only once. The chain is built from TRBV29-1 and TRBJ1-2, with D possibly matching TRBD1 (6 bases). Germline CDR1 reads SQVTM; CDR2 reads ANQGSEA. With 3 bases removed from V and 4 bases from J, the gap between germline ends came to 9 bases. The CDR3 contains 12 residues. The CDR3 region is CSVDQGSYGYTF. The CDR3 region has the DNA TGCAGCGTTGATCAGGGGAGCTATGGCTACACCTTC.

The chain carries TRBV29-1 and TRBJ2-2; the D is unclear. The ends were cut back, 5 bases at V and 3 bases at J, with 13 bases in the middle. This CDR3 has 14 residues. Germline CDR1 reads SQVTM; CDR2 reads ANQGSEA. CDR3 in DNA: TGCAGCGTTTGTGGGCAGGCAGACACCGGGGAGCTGTTTTTT. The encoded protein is CSVCGQADTGELFF.

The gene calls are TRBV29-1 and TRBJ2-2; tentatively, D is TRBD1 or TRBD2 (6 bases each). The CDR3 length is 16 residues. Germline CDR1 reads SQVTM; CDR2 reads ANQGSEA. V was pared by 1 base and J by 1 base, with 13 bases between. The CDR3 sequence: CSVEVLGGQNTGELFF. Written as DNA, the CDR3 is TGCAGCGTTGAAGTACTAGGGGGGCAGAACACCGGGGAGCTGTTTTTT.

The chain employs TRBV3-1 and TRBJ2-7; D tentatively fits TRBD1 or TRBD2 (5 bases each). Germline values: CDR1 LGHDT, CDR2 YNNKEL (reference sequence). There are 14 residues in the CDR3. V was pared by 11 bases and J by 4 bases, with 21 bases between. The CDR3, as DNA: TGTGCCCATGGCGAGGGGCGATTGAGTTACGAGCAGTACTTC. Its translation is CAHGEGRLSYEQYF.

The CDR3 nucleotides read TGTGCCTGGAGTTCTCCTACGACAGCGGGCCTTACGCAGTATTTT. It codes for CAWSSPTTAGLTQYF. The chain combines TRBV30 with TRBJ2-3, with D perhaps matching TRBD2 (6 bases). V lost 2 bases to trimming and J lost 8 bases, with 20 bases between them. Germline V gene sequence: CDR1 GTSNPN, CDR2 SVGIG (reference sequence). The length of the CDR3 is 15 residues.

CDR3 sequence: CASAPGTTTYEQYF. The CDR3 DNA reads as TGTGCCAGCGCCCCCGGGACCACAACCTACGAGCAGTACTTC. V gene TRBV9 combines with J gene TRBJ2-7; the D call may be TRBD1 or TRBD2 (5 bases each). The germline CDR1 and CDR2 sequences are SGDLS and YYNGEE. There are 14 residues in the CDR3. Trimming left V 7 bases short and J 2 bases short, with 16 bases between.

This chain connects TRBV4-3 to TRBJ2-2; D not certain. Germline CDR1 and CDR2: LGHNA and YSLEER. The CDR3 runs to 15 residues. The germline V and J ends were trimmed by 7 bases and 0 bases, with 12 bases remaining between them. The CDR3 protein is CASTPQVSNTGELFF. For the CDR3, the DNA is TGCGCCAGCACCCCCCAAGTCTCGAACACCGGGGAGCTGTTTTTT.

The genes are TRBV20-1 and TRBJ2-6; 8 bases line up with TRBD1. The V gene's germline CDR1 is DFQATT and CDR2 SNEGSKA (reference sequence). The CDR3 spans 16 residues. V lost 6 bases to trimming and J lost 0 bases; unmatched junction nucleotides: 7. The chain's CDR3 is CSAWDRLSSGANVLTF. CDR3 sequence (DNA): TGCAGTGCGTGGGACAGGTTGAGCTCTGGGGCCAACGTCCTGACTTTC.

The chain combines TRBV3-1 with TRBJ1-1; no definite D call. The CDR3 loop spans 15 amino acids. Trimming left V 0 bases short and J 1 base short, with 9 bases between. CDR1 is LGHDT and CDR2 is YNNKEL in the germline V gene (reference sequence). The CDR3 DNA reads TGTGCCAGCAGCCAAGATTGGTTCCGGAACACTGAAGCTTTCTTT. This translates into CASSQDWFRNTEAFF.

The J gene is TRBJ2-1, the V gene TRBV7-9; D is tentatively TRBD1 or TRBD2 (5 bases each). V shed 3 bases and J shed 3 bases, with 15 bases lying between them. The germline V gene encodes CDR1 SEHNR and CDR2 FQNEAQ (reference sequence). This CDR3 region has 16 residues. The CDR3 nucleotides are TGTGCCAGCAGCTTTCCGGGACCCGAGGGCTACAATGAGCAGTTCTTC. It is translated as CASSFPGPEGYNEQFF.

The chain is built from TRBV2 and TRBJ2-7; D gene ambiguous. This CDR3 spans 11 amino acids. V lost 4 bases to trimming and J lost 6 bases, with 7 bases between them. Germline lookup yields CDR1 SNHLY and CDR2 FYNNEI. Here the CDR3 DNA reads TGTGCCAGCAGTGCAGCAAGCGAGCAGTACTTC. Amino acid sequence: CASSAASEQYF.

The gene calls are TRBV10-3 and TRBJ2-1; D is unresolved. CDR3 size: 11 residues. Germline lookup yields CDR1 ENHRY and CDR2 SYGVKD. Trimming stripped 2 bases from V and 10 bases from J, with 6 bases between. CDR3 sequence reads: CAISEANEQFF. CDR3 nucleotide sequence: TGTGCCATCAGTGAGGCAAACGAGCAGTTCTTC.

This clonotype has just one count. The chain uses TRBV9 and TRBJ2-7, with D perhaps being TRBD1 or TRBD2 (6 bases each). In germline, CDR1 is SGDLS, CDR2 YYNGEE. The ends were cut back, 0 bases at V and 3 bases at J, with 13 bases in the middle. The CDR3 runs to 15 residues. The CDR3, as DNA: TGTGCCAGCAGCGTAGAAGGGGGGCTAGACTACGAGCAGTACTTC. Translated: CASSVEGGLDYEQYF.

CDR3 in DNA: TGTGCCAGCAGCGTAGAGGGGGCAAGCACAGATACGCAGTATTTT. This codes for CASSVEGASTDTQYF. This chain links TRBV9 with TRBJ2-3; 7 bases fit TRBD1. The CDR3 loop spans 15 amino acids. Germline CDR1 is SGDLS and CDR2 is YYNGEE. V dropped 0 bases and J dropped 0; count of bases not matched to a gene: 1.